The rows below give T cell receptor beta chains drawn from one sample of a study of blood T cell repertoires in COVID-19. Assay used: immunoSEQ multiplex PCR; TCRdb lists only in-frame clones, some missing. The sample lists 95,000 to 100,000 clones; approximately 92% were seen once. Sample: peripheral blood. The receptor set was obtained from a man aged 50 to 60 with active COVID-19. CDR3s include the opening cysteine and the closing phenylalanine or tryptophan. A D gene is named only where the DNA matches it firmly. The size field is filled for only some rows; it gives once, few, many or a size class.

clone_size	d_call	v_call	j_call	cdr3_aa	cdr3_nt
NA	NA	TRBV2	TRBJ2-1	CASSPGWAPLGGEQFF	TGTGCCAGCAGTCCGGGATGGGCTCCATTGGGGGGTGAGCAGTTCTTC
NA	TRBD2	TRBV4-1	TRBJ2-1	CASSQGPVRLAGFGNEQFF	TGCGCCAGCAGCCAAGGGCCCGTGCGACTAGCGGGATTTGGTAATGAGCAGTTCTTC
NA	NA	TRBV4-1	TRBJ2-1	CASSQERQGGQFF	TGCGCCAGCAGCCAAGAGAGGCAGGGGGGTCAGTTCTTC
NA	NA	TRBV7-9	TRBJ2-2	CASSPLEGKTGELFF	TGTGCCAGCAGCCCTCTGGAGGGGAAAACCGGGGAGCTGTTTTTT
NA	NA	TRBV7-9	TRBJ1-2	CASSLGGGISTNYGYTF	TGTGCCAGCAGCTTAGGAGGCGGGATCTCTACCAACTATGGCTACACCTTC
NA	TRBD1	TRBV18	TRBJ1-5	CASSPTDRAGQPQHF	TGTGCCAGCTCACCTACGGACAGGGCAGGACAGCCCCAGCATTTT
NA	NA	TRBV6-4	TRBJ1-2	CASSPLGNPNYGYTF	TGTGCCAGCAGTCCCCTCGGGAATCCTAACTATGGCTACACCTTC
NA	NA	TRBV7-3	TRBJ2-2	CASSRDSDPGELFF	TGTGCCAGCTCCCGAGACAGCGATCCCGGGGAGCTGTTTTTT
NA	NA	TRBV4-1	TRBJ2-5	CASSPPSSPRGETQYF	TGCGCCAGCAGCCCTCCTTCGTCGCCCCGGGGGGAGACCCAGTACTTC
NA	TRBD1	TRBV29-1	TRBJ2-3	CSVERDRGTDTQYF	TGCAGCGTTGAAAGGGACAGGGGCACAGATACGCAGTATTTT
NA	TRBD1	TRBV4-1	TRBJ2-2	CASSASGTGYNTGELFF	TGCGCCAGCAGCGCCTCCGGGACAGGGTACAACACCGGGGAGCTGTTTTTT
NA	TRBD1	TRBV28	TRBJ2-7	CASSRTGSSRGNEQYF	TGTGCCAGCAGCAGGACAGGGAGCTCCCGGGGGAACGAGCAGTACTTC
few	NA	TRBV2	TRBJ2-2	CAVQPGTFNTGELFF	TGTGCCGTACAACCCGGGACTTTTAACACCGGGGAGCTGTTTTTT
NA	NA	TRBV24-1	TRBJ2-1	CATSDSTTAYNEQFF	TGTGCCACCAGTGACTCCACTACCGCCTACAATGAGCAGTTCTTC
NA	NA	TRBV28	TRBJ1-5	CASSSPRRGGGRAQHF	TGTGCCAGCAGTTCCCCCCGCAGAGGTGGGGGCAGAGCCCAGCATTTT
NA	NA	TRBV30	TRBJ2-5	CAWSRGAQETQYF	TGTGCCTGGAGCAGGGGGGCCCAAGAGACCCAGTACTTC
NA	TRBD1	TRBV6-5	TRBJ2-7	CASSYVGQGAYEQYF	TGTGCCAGCAGTTACGTGGGACAGGGGGCCTACGAGCAGTACTTC
once	NA	TRBV19	TRBJ1-5	CASSIQGNNQPQHF	TGTGCCAGTAGTATCCAGGGCAACAATCAGCCCCAGCATTTT
NA	NA	TRBV3-1/TRBV3-2	TRBJ2-3	CASSQIIRTDTQYF	TGTGCCAGCAGCCAAATAATTCGCACAGATACGCAGTATTTT
once	TRBD2	TRBV4-1	TRBJ2-3	CASSLRLAESTDTQYF	TGCGCCAGCAGCCTCCGACTAGCGGAGAGCACAGATACGCAGTATTTT
NA	NA	TRBV5-1	TRBJ2-7	CASRQGLQSYEQYF	TGCGCCAGCCGGCAGGGGCTCCAGTCCTACGAGCAGTACTTC
NA	TRBD2	TRBV5-4	TRBJ2-2	CASSFGGRGTGELFF	TGTGCCAGCAGCTTCGGGGGGAGGGGCACCGGGGAGCTGTTTTTT
NA	NA	TRBV7-8	TRBJ1-1	CASSFSMNTEAFF	TGTGCCAGCAGCTTTTCTATGAACACTGAAGCTTTCTTT
NA	TRBD1	TRBV2	TRBJ1-2	CASSTGQVDGYTF	TGTGCCAGCAGTACTGGACAGGTTGATGGCTACACCTTC
NA	NA	TRBV5-4	TRBJ2-7	CASSSPGQLSYEQYF	TGTGCCAGCAGCTCCCCCGGACAGCTGTCCTACGAGCAGTACTTC
NA	NA	TRBV6-6	TRBJ2-2	CASRPRTVGELFF	TGTGCCAGCAGACCTAGGACTGTCGGGGAGCTGTTTTTT
NA	NA	TRBV28	TRBJ2-7	CASRPGAGSSYEQYF	TGTGCCAGCAGACCCGGGGCGGGAAGCTCCTACGAGCAGTACTTC
NA	TRBD1	TRBV10-1	TRBJ1-2	CASSETRQGDGYGYTF	TGCGCCAGCAGTGAGACTAGACAGGGCGACGGATATGGCTACACCTTC
few	NA	TRBV28	TRBJ1-2	CASSSPGGAYGYTF	TGTGCCAGCAGCTCCCCCGGCGGGGCCTATGGCTACACCTTC
NA	NA	TRBV24-1	TRBJ2-1	CATSVAARGSYNEQFF	TGTGCCACCAGTGTAGCGGCGAGGGGCTCCTACAATGAGCAGTTCTTC
NA	TRBD1	TRBV5-1	TRBJ2-2	CASSLGTEPTGELFF	TGCGCCAGCAGCTTAGGGACAGAACCCACCGGGGAGCTGTTTTTT
NA	NA	TRBV3-1/TRBV3-2	TRBJ2-5	CASSHGANQETQYF	TGTGCCAGCAGCCATGGGGCTAACCAAGAGACCCAGTACTTC
NA	NA	TRBV7-2	TRBJ2-3	CASSLSGTSTDTQYF	TGTGCCAGCAGCCTTAGCGGAACTAGCACAGATACGCAGTATTTT
NA	NA	TRBV19	TRBJ1-1	CASSSRMGGMNTEAFF	TGTGCCAGTAGTTCCCGAATGGGAGGAATGAACACTGAAGCTTTCTTT
NA	NA	TRBV27	TRBJ1-3	CASPSGGAQRSGNTIYF	TGTGCCAGTCCCAGTGGGGGGGCTCAGCGTAGTGGAAACACCATATATTTT
NA	NA	TRBV5-4	TRBJ2-2	CASRRQERNTGELFF	TGTGCCAGCAGGAGACAGGAGAGAAACACCGGGGAGCTGTTTTTT
NA	NA	TRBV6-5	TRBJ1-2	CASRKTEDGYTF	TGTGCCAGCAGAAAGACGGAGGATGGCTACACCTTC
NA	NA	TRBV6-1	TRBJ2-1	CASSEGGASYNEQFF	TGTGCCAGCAGCGAAGGAGGCGCGTCCTACAATGAGCAGTTCTTC
NA	NA	TRBV7-8	TRBJ1-1	CASSPGGGPEAFF	TGTGCCAGCAGCCCCGGGGGGGGGCCTGAAGCTTTCTTT
NA	TRBD1	TRBV18	TRBJ2-6	CASSPRTGENSGANVLTF	TGTGCCAGCTCACCAAGGACAGGGGAAAACTCTGGGGCCAACGTCCTGACTTTC
once	NA	TRBV13	TRBJ2-5	CASSEGDIPRETQYF	TGTGCCAGCAGCGAGGGGGACATCCCCCGGGAGACCCAGTACTTC
NA	NA	TRBV10-3	TRBJ2-1	CAISVLDVGGYNEQFF	TGTGCCATCAGTGTACTTGACGTGGGAGGATACAATGAGCAGTTCTTC
NA	NA	TRBV10-1	TRBJ2-1	CASSESKGGIDEQFF	TGCGCCAGCAGTGAGTCCAAGGGCGGGATAGATGAGCAGTTCTTC
NA	TRBD1	TRBV3-1/TRBV3-2	TRBJ1-2	CASSQRGQGAFWYGYTF	TGTGCCAGCAGCCAACGGGGACAGGGGGCTTTTTGGTATGGCTACACCTTC
NA	TRBD1	TRBV18	TRBJ1-2	CASSPTGEYGYTF	TGTGCCAGCTCACCTACAGGGGAGTATGGCTACACCTTC
NA	NA	TRBV4-1	TRBJ1-1	CASSHGGNTEAFF	TGCGCCAGCAGCCACGGAGGTAACACTGAAGCTTTCTTT
NA	TRBD2	TRBV11-2	TRBJ2-3	CASSLVAGGTTDTQYF	TGTGCCAGCAGCTTAGTAGCGGGAGGCACCACAGATACGCAGTATTTT
NA	NA	TRBV29-1	TRBJ1-1	CSVVLENTEAFF	TGCAGCGTTGTACTCGAGAACACTGAAGCTTTCTTT
NA	TRBD1	TRBV19	TRBJ2-7	CASSYQGGQGFYEQYF	TGTGCCAGTAGTTACCAAGGAGGACAGGGATTCTACGAGCAGTACTTC